Given below is one T cell receptor (beta chain) in context. Its specificity is not known. The data were obtained in a study of OX40 agonist ivuxolimab in advanced cancers. Measured with immunoSEQ multiplex PCR; TCRdb has only the in-frame clones, and not every one. The sample records under 100,000 clones, more than 80% being singletons. This CDR3 contains 14 residues. Germline assignment: CDR1 SGHRS and CDR2 YFSETQ. Trimming removed 3 bases from V and 4 bases from J, with 8 bases in between. Study findings and constraints: CD4+ and CD8+ blood T cells expanded clonally by week 6 at 0.1 to 3.0 mg/kg. In CD8+ T cells, expanded clones were on average more numerous than in CD4+.

The J gene is TRBJ2-6, the V gene TRBV5-1; D remains unclear. Sample: CD4+ or CD8+ T cells sorted from blood, taken in a trial of the OX40 agonist ivuxolimab. This clonotype originated in an adult with an advanced solid tumor such as melanoma, head and neck, liver or kidney cancer. The CDR3 nucleotides read TGCGCCAGCAGCTCAATTGGAGGGGCCAACGTCCTGACTTTC. Encoded protein: CASSSIGGANVLTF.